Below are 11 T cell receptor beta chains sequenced from a single sample in a study of cytotoxic CD8 clonotypes in ibrutinib-treated CLL. Produced via immunoSEQ multiplex PCR; TCRdb's table is partial and in-frame only. The sample includes more than 30,000 clones, more than 65% of them seen just once. The sequenced sample was PBMCs, obtained before ibrutinib treatment. Receptors were obtained from a human donor with chronic lymphocytic leukemia.

The chain carries TRBV27 and TRBJ1-2; no definite D call. The CDR3 totals 13 residues. With 3 bases removed from V and 2 bases from J, the gap between germline ends came to 7 bases. Germline V gene sequence: CDR1 MNHEY, CDR2 SMNVEV (reference sequence). For the CDR3, the DNA is TGTGCCAGCAGTTTCTCAGGCAACTATGGCTACACCTTC. Amino acid sequence: CASSFSGNYGYTF.

This chain links TRBV5-1 with TRBJ1-2, with 8 bases fitting TRBD1. Germline CDR1 and CDR2: SGHRS and YFSETQ. The CDR3 is 16 amino acids. The V and J ends lost 0 bases and 1 base, in that order; junction bases with no gene match: 5. The CDR3 reads CASSLAQGALNYGYTF. DNA for the CDR3: TGCGCCAGCAGCTTGGCCCAGGGGGCCCTTAACTATGGCTACACCTTC.

This clone has only one observation. V usage is TRBV5-1 and J usage is TRBJ1-4; the match to TRBD1 covers 8 bases. In germline, CDR1 is SGHRS, CDR2 YFSETQ. Germline trimming cut 2 bases from V and 8 bases from J; bases unmatched to any gene: 8. The CDR3 is made up of 15 amino acids. CDR3 sequence reads: CASSLSGQGAEKLFF. In nucleotides, the CDR3 is TGCGCCAGCAGCTTATCCGGGCAGGGGGCGGAAAAACTGTTTTTT.

This clone turned up a few times. The chain uses TRBV19 and TRBJ1-5; 9 bases agree with TRBD1. The V gene end was trimmed by 4 bases and the J gene end by 2 bases; junction bases not matched to a gene: 3. The CDR3 extends over 15 amino acids. Germline values: CDR1 LNHDA, CDR2 SQIVND (reference sequence). CDR3 protein: CASSTTGGRNQPQHF. CDR3 DNA sequence: TGTGCCAGTAGTACGACAGGGGGACGCAATCAGCCCCAGCATTTT.

The chain joins TRBV6-5 to TRBJ2-1, with 8 bases that match TRBD2. Germline loops: CDR1 MNHEY, CDR2 SVGAGI. V lost 9 bases and J lost 14; bases outside the gene matches: 6. CDR3 size: 10 residues. CDR3 sequence: CARRKTSEFF. CDR3 in DNA: TGTGCCAGAAGAAAGACTAGCGAGTTCTTC.

This clone was seen a few times. The chain links TRBV18 to TRBJ1-1; 7 bases line up with TRBD1. The CDR3 is 13 residues long. The germline V gene has CDR1 KGHSH and CDR2 LQKENI. Germline trimming cut 1 base from V and 7 bases from J; bases unmatched to any gene: 3. The CDR3, as DNA: TGTGCCAGCTCACCACAGGACAGGCATGAAGCTTTCTTT. Translation gives CASSPQDRHEAFF.

This clone was detected only a few times. The J gene is TRBJ1-6, the V gene TRBV5-4; 8 bases match TRBD1. Unmatched junction bases numbered 9, after V lost 5 bases and J lost 11 bases. Germline values: CDR1 SGHNT, CDR2 YYREEE (reference sequence). This CDR3 contains 14 residues. Written as DNA, the CDR3 is TGTGCCAGCAGATCTGACAGGGGTAGTGCACCCCTCCACTTT. The encoded protein is CASRSDRGSAPLHF. The full variable domain, with the rest looked up from reference TRBV5-4 and TRBJ1-6, is ETGVTQSPTHLIKTRGQQVTLRCSSQSGHNTVSWYQQALGQGPQFIFQYYREEENGRGNFPPRFSGLQFPNYSSELNVNALELDDSALYLCASRSDRGSAPLHFGNGTRLTVT.

The chain is built from TRBV21-1 and TRBJ1-3; the table's D call of TRBD1 was not tested on the DNA. TRBV21-1 is a pseudogene segment. The CDR3 loop spans 18 amino acids. The CDR3 nucleotides are TGTGCCAGCAGCAAAGGAAAGGTTGACAGCTTCTCTGGAAACACCATATATTTT. Protein sequence: CASSKGKVDSFSGNTIYF.

This chain uses TRBV4-1 with TRBJ2-7; D might be TRBD2 (7 bases). Germline-derived CDR1 and CDR2 are MGHRA and YSYEKL. V was shortened by 2 bases and J by 0 bases, with 17 bases between the two germline ends. The CDR3 sequence is 17 residues long. DNA of the CDR3: TGCGCCAGCAGCCAAAAGGAGGGGGGGAGTGCCTCCTACGAGCAGTACTTC. Translating it yields CASSQKEGGSASYEQYF.

The genes are TRBV5-1 and TRBJ1-4, with a tentative D call TRBD1 (5 bases). Between the trimmed V and J ends, which lost 3 bases and 5 bases, there was a span of 11 bases. There are 14 residues in the CDR3. Germline assignment: CDR1 SGHRS and CDR2 YFSETQ. DNA of the CDR3: TGCGCCAGCAGCTACGACAGTTCCAATGAAAAACTGTTTTTT. As protein: CASSYDSSNEKLFF.

This clone was detected only a few times. CDR3 sequence (DNA): TGTGCCATCACGACAGGGGGCTTTGGTCAGCCCCAGCATTTT. Encoded protein: CAITTGGFGQPQHF. This chain connects TRBV28 to TRBJ1-5; 10 bases align to TRBD1. The CDR3 consists of 14 residues. J lost 6 bases, V lost 10 bases, and 9 bases had no gene match. Germline V gene data show CDR1 as MDHEN and CDR2 as SYDVKM.